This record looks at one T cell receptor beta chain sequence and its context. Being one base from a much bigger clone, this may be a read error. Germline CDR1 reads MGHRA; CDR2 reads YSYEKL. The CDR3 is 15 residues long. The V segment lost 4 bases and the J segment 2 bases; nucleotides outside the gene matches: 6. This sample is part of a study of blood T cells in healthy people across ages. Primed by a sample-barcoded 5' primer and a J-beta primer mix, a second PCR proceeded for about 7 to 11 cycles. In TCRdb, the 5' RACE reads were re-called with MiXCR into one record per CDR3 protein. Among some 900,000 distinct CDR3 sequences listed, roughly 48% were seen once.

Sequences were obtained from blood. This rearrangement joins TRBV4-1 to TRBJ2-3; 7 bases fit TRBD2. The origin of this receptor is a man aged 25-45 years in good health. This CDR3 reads CASSRTGLDTDTQYF. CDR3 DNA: TGCGCCAGCAGCCGGACCGGACTAGACACAGATACGCAGTATTTT.